These 29 T cell receptor beta chains originate from one sample sequenced in a study of shared clonotypes between healthy human individuals. Assay: immunoSEQ multiplex PCR; the TCRdb copy retains only in-frame clones and omits some. The table lists roughly 1.4 million clones, roughly 98.5% of them singletons. The sample was naive CD4+ T cells sorted from blood. The subset denotes: CD45RA+ positively selected. These TCRs come from a man aged 30 to 39 in good health.

The V and J genes are TRBV18 and TRBJ2-7, with 9 nucleotides matching TRBD2. The germline gives CDR1 KGHSH, CDR2 LQKENI. Germline trimming cut 3 bases from V and 6 bases from J; bases unmatched to any gene: 6. The CDR3 runs 14 residues. CDR3 nucleotides: TGTGCCAGCTCACCGGCGGGAGGGCCGGGCGAGCAGTACTTC. Its protein is CASSPAGGPGEQYF.

V gene TRBV10-3 combines with J gene TRBJ2-3; D gene ambiguous. Germline CDR1 ENHRY, CDR2 SYGVKD. V dropped 3 bases and J dropped 0 bases, with 10 bases sitting between them. The CDR3 is made up of 15 amino acids. The CDR3 coding sequence is TGTGCCATCAGTGAATTCGGACCAAGCACAGATACGCAGTATTTT. Translated: CAISEFGPSTDTQYF.

Remarks on this clone: The identical CDR3 is also encoded by other nucleotide sequences in the sample. The CDR3 protein is CSVDGAGGAYEQYF. CDR3 DNA: TGCAGCGTTGATGGGGCGGGAGGGGCCTACGAGCAGTACTTC. The chain joins TRBV29-1 to TRBJ2-7; TRBD2 matches at 9 bases. CDR1 is SQVTM and CDR2 is ANQGSEA in the germline V gene. Losses at the gene ends were 3 bases for V and 2 bases for J; bases not matched to a gene: 5. This CDR3 is built from 14 residues.

The chain joins TRBV6-6 to TRBJ2-1, with a possible D match to TRBD1 (6 bases). The CDR3 contains 14 residues. Germline CDR1 and CDR2: MNHNY and SVGAGI (reference sequence). V lost 2 bases and J 7 bases, leaving 12 bases between the germline ends. Written as DNA, the CDR3 is TGTGCCAGCAGTTACACCTCAGGGGTAAATGAGCAGTTCTTC. This translates into CASSYTSGVNEQFF.

The chain joins TRBV14 to TRBJ1-1; tentatively, D is TRBD1 (5 bases). Germline V gives CDR1 SGHDN, CDR2 FVKESK. Trimming left V 5 bases short and J 1 base short, with 14 bases between. This CDR3 is built from 15 residues. CDR3 loop: CASSSISGANTEAFF. In DNA form, the CDR3 reads TGTGCCAGCAGCTCTATTTCCGGGGCGAACACTGAAGCTTTCTTT.

The gene calls are TRBV7-9 and TRBJ2-7, with D perhaps TRBD1 (6 bases). The CDR3 extends over 14 amino acids. V lost 3 bases and J lost 4, with 13 bases in between. Germline V gene data show CDR1 as SEHNR and CDR2 as FQNEAQ (reference sequence). CDR3: CASSFRDTLYEQYF. The CDR3 nucleotides are TGTGCCAGCAGCTTCCGGGACACATTATACGAGCAGTACTTC.

Points on this clone: The sample holds other DNA sequences that translate to the same CDR3. V usage is TRBV7-2 and J usage is TRBJ2-2; 11 bases align to TRBD2. V lost 5 bases and J lost 5; bases outside the gene matches: 7. CDR1 and CDR2 from the germline V gene are SGHTA and FQGNSA. CDR3 length: 16 amino acids. The CDR3 DNA is TGTGCCAGCAGCCCCCGACTAGCGGGAATAACCGGGGAGCTGTTTTTT. Its translation: CASSPRLAGITGELFF.

This sequence joins TRBV15 and TRBJ2-7; D is possibly TRBD2 (6 bases). Trimming shortened V by 0 bases and J by 6 bases, and 21 bases separated the two germline ends. The germline CDR1 and CDR2 sequences are LNHNV and YYDKDF (reference sequence). This CDR3 has 17 residues. CDR3 nucleotides: TGTGCCACCAGCAGAGATCTGGGGCAGCGGGCCCTCGGCGAGCAGTACTTC. This translates into CATSRDLGQRALGEQYF.

This clone was picked up one time. The genes are TRBV9 and TRBJ2-1, with unresolved D. In germline, CDR1 is SGDLS, CDR2 YYNGEE. V was shortened by 4 bases and J by 0 bases, with 11 bases between the two germline ends. The CDR3 runs to 15 residues. The CDR3 sequence is CASSPHRISYNEQFF. For the CDR3, the DNA is TGTGCCAGCAGCCCCCATCGTATCTCCTACAATGAGCAGTTCTTC.

V usage is TRBV9 and J usage is TRBJ2-1; 7 bases fit TRBD1. Germline values: CDR1 SGDLS, CDR2 YYNGEE. The J segment lost 0 bases and the V segment lost 2 bases, leaving 2 bases of the junction unmatched. There are 15 residues in the CDR3. The CDR3 spells CASSVGTVSYNEQFF. The CDR3 coding sequence is TGTGCCAGCAGCGTCGGGACAGTCTCCTACAATGAGCAGTTCTTC.

The V and J genes are TRBV5-4 and TRBJ2-6; 9 bases match TRBD2. The CDR3 is 19 residues long. Germline CDR1 is SGHNT and CDR2 is YYREEE (reference sequence). The junction had 8 bases not matched to a gene; V was cut back by 1 base and J by 0 bases. CDR3 sequence reads: CASSLRPGLASSGANVLTF. The DNA for the CDR3 is TGTGCCAGCAGCTTGCGTCCGGGACTAGCTTCCTCTGGGGCCAACGTCCTGACTTTC.

CDR3 sequence: CASSLSGTGGQPQHF. In DNA form, the CDR3 reads TGTGCCAGTAGTTTATCGGGGACAGGGGGTCAGCCCCAGCATTTT. The rearrangement links TRBV19 to TRBJ1-5, with 11 bases matching TRBD1. This CDR3 has 15 residues. Trimming at V came to 5 bases and at J to 6 bases, leaving 6 bases not matched to a gene. CDR1 and CDR2 from the germline V gene are LNHDA and SQIVND (reference sequence).

The rearrangement links TRBV9 to TRBJ2-1; a weak D match, TRBD2 (6 bases). CDR3 length: 15 amino acids. The germline V gene encodes CDR1 SGDLS and CDR2 YYNGEE. V dropped 2 bases and J dropped 3 bases, with 12 bases sitting between them. The CDR3 bases are TGTGCCAGCAGCGTTGGTAGCGGAGACTACAATGAGCAGTTCTTC. Translation: CASSVGSGDYNEQFF.

The genes are TRBV5-6 and TRBJ2-5; D is perhaps TRBD1 (6 bases). The V and J ends lost 3 bases and 1 base respectively, with 10 bases between them. In germline, CDR1 is SGHDT, CDR2 YYEEEE. The CDR3 totals 14 residues. The CDR3 loop reads CASSSQGTQETQYF. As DNA, the CDR3 is TGTGCCAGCAGCTCTCAGGGGACCCAAGAGACCCAGTACTTC. The full variable domain, with the rest looked up from reference TRBV5-6 and TRBJ2-5, is DAGVTQSPTHLIKTRGQQVTLRCSPKSGHDTVSWYQQALGQGPQFIFQYYEEEERQRGNFPDRFSGHQFPNYSSELNVNALLLGDSALYLCASSSQGTQETQYFGPGTRLLVL.

The gene calls are TRBV18 and TRBJ1-3; D remains ambiguous. The V gene's germline CDR1 is KGHSH and CDR2 LQKENI. V was cut by 0 bases and J by 2 bases, with 8 bases left in between. The CDR3 is 15 amino acids. The CDR3 DNA follows: TGTGCCAGCTCACCACCGTCGGCAGCTGGAAACACCATATATTTT. Translated: CASSPPSAAGNTIYF.

V gene TRBV5-6 combines with J gene TRBJ2-7; 11 bases align to TRBD1. The germline V gene has CDR1 SGHDT and CDR2 YYEEEE. CDR3 length: 15 amino acids. The V segment lost 0 bases and the J segment 3 bases; nucleotides outside the gene matches: 2. The DNA for the CDR3 is TGTGCCAGCAGCTTGGCGGGACAGGGGGACTACGAGCAGTACTTC. Translated, it gives CASSLAGQGDYEQYF.

The rearrangement joins TRBV28 to TRBJ2-7; unclear D gene. Germline V lookup: CDR1 MDHEN, CDR2 SYDVKM. The CDR3 covers 13 residues. Trimming took off 5 bases at V and 2 bases at J, with 10 bases between the two ends. The CDR3 loop is CASSKGGPYEQYF. CDR3 coding DNA: TGTGCCAGCAGTAAGGGCGGCCCCTACGAGCAGTACTTC.

The chain combines TRBV10-3 with TRBJ1-2; D possibly corresponds to TRBD1 (6 bases). V gave up 0 bases and J gave up 7 bases, with 9 bases separating them. Germline assignment: CDR1 ENHRY and CDR2 SYGVKD. The CDR3 spans 13 residues. DNA for the CDR3: TGTGCCATCAGTGAGTCAGGACAGACTGGCTACACCTTC. This gives the protein CAISESGQTGYTF.

The chain recombines TRBV4-3 with TRBJ2-2, with D perhaps being TRBD1 or TRBD2 (5 bases each). This CDR3 is built from 18 residues. Germline CDR1 reads LGHNA; CDR2 reads YSLEER. V shed 2 bases and J shed 2 bases, with 18 bases lying between them. CDR3 nucleotides: TGCGCCAGCAGCCAACACCACGGGGCAGCCCCAAACACCGGGGAGCTGTTTTTT. Encoded protein: CASSQHHGAAPNTGELFF.

V usage is TRBV7-2 and J usage is TRBJ2-2; D perhaps matches TRBD1 (6 bases). This CDR3 is 17 amino acids long. Trimming stripped 6 bases from V and 1 base from J, with 18 bases between. Germline V gives CDR1 SGHTA, CDR2 FQGNSA. The CDR3 DNA sequence: TGTGCCAGCAGACGAATTTGGGGGCCACAGAACACCGGGGAGCTGTTTTTT. As protein: CASRRIWGPQNTGELFF.

CDR3 in amino acids: CASSPLRGATRSTF. The CDR3 DNA follows: TGTGCCAGTAGTCCCTTACGGGGGGCTACACGCTCCACCTTC. The rearrangement links TRBV19 to TRBJ1-2; tentatively, D is TRBD1 (6 bases). The CDR3 totals 14 residues. The ends were cut back, 5 bases at V and 13 bases at J, with 23 bases in the middle. CDR1 and CDR2 from the germline V gene are LNHDA and SQIVND (reference sequence).

The chain is built from TRBV5-1 and TRBJ1-1; TRBD1 agrees at 12 bases. Germline loops: CDR1 SGHRS, CDR2 YFSETQ. The CDR3 is made up of 14 amino acids. The V gene end was trimmed by 4 bases and the J gene end by 4 bases; junction bases not matched to a gene: 2. CDR3 bases: TGCGCCAGCAGCGGGACAGGGGGCCGCACTGAAGCTTTCTTT. Translation gives CASSGTGGRTEAFF.

This clone was observed a handful of times. This chain joins TRBV30 and TRBJ2-3; D is perhaps TRBD2 (7 bases). Germline V gene sequence: CDR1 GTSNPN, CDR2 SVGIG (reference sequence). The V end was cut by 0 bases, the J end by 4 bases, with 11 bases between. The CDR3 is 14 amino acids. The CDR3 reads CAWSVGGGADTQYF. As DNA, the CDR3 is TGTGCCTGGAGTGTAGGGGGGGGCGCAGATACGCAGTATTTT.

The rearrangement links TRBV6-6 to TRBJ1-3, with D perhaps matching TRBD1 (5 bases). The CDR3 consists of 12 residues. The V end lost 10 bases, the J end lost 5 bases, and 12 bases lay between the germline ends. Per germline, CDR1 MNHNY and CDR2 SVGAGI (reference sequence). The DNA for the CDR3 is TGTGCCATCTGGGGACGCAGAAACACCATATATTTT. Its translation is CAIWGRRNTIYF.

CDR3 coding DNA: TGTGCCAGCAGCCGGTGGGCCGGGGAGCTGTTTTTT. Amino acids: CASSRWAGELFF. The chain links TRBV5-4 to TRBJ2-2; D unclear. The germline gives CDR1 SGHNT, CDR2 YYREEE (reference sequence). V was cut by 4 bases and J by 6 bases, with 7 bases left in between. The CDR3 has 12 residues. Drawing the rest from reference TRBV5-4 and TRBJ2-2, the complete variable domain is ETGVTQSPTHLIKTRGQQVTLRCSSQSGHNTVSWYQQALGQGPQFIFQYYREEENGRGNFPPRFSGLQFPNYSSELNVNALELDDSALYLCASSRWAGELFFGEGSRLTVL.

This clone was seen just once. The chain joins TRBV19 to TRBJ2-1; D possibly uses TRBD1 or TRBD2 (5 bases each). The CDR3 is 17 amino acids. CDR1 is LNHDA and CDR2 is SQIVND in the germline V gene (reference sequence). Trimming pared 6 bases from V and 4 bases from J, leaving 22 bases between. The CDR3 spells CASRTSMGETYYNEQFF. The CDR3 DNA is TGTGCCAGTAGAACTTCAATGGGGGAAACCTATTACAATGAGCAGTTCTTC. The complete variable domain, with remaining parts taken from reference TRBV19 and TRBJ2-1, reads DGGITQSPKYLFRKEGQNVTLSCEQNLNHDAMYWYRQDPGQGLRLIYYSQIVNDFQKGDIAEGYSVSREKKESFPLTVTSAQKNPTAFYLCASRTSMGETYYNEQFFGPGTRLTVL.

J is TRBJ2-1 and V is TRBV25-1; 11 bases are a match to TRBD1. Germline CDR1 and CDR2: MGHDK and SYGVNS. Losses at the gene ends were 1 base for V and 0 bases for J; bases not matched to a gene: 2. The CDR3 has 17 amino acids. The CDR3 protein is CASSEFGTGGSYNEQFF. CDR3 sequence (DNA): TGTGCCAGCAGTGAATTTGGGACAGGGGGCTCCTACAATGAGCAGTTCTTC.

The rearrangement uses TRBV7-6 and TRBJ1-5, with D possibly being TRBD1 (5 bases). The germline V and J ends were trimmed by 0 bases and 2 bases, with 11 bases remaining between them. The CDR3 loop spans 16 amino acids. Germline CDR1 and CDR2: SGHVS and FNYEAQ. This chain's CDR3 is CASSLALGDRNQPQHF. The CDR3 bases are TGTGCCAGCAGCTTAGCCTTAGGGGACCGCAATCAGCCCCAGCATTTT.

The V gene is TRBV25-1, the J gene TRBJ2-5; D gene ambiguous. This CDR3 is 14 amino acids long. Trimming left V 8 bases short and J 3 bases short, with 16 bases between. The germline V gene has CDR1 MGHDK and CDR2 SYGVNS. Here the CDR3 reads CASVERAPKETQYF. CDR3 DNA: TGTGCCAGCGTGGAGAGAGCGCCCAAAGAGACCCAGTACTTC.